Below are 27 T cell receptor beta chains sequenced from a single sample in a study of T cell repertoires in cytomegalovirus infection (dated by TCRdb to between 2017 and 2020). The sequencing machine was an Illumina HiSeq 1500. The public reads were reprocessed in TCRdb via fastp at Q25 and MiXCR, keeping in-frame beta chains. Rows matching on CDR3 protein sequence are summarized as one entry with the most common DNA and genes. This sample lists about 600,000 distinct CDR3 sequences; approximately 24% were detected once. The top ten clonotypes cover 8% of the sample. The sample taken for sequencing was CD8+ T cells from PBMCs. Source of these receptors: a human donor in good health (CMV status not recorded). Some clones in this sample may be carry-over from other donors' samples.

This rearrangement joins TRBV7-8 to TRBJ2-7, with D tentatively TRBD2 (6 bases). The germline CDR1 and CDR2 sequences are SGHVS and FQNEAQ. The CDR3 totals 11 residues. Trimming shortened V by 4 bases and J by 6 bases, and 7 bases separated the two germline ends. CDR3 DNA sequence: TGTGCCAGCAGCTACGGGAGCGAGCAGTACGTC. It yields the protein CASSYGSEQYV.

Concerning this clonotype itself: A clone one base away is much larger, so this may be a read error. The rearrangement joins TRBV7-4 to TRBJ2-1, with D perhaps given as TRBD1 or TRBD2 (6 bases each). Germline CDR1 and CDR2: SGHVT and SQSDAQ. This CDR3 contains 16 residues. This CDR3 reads CTSREGGRDSYNEQFF. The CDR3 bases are TGTACCAGCAGGGAAGGGGGGCGAGACTCCTACAATGAGCAGTTCTTC. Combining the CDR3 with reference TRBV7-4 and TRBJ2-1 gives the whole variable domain GAGVSQSPRYKVAKRGRDVALRCDSISGHVTLYWYRQTLGQGSEVLTYSQSDAQRDKSGRPSGRFSAERPERSVSTLKIQRTEQGDSAVYLCTSREGGRDSYNEQFFGPGTRLTVL.

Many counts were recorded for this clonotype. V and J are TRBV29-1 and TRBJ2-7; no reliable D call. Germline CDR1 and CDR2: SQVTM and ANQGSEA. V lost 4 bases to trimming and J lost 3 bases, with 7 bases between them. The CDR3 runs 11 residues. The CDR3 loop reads CSVVSNYEQYF. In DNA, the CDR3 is TGCAGCGTTGTGTCAAACTACGAGCAGTACTTC.

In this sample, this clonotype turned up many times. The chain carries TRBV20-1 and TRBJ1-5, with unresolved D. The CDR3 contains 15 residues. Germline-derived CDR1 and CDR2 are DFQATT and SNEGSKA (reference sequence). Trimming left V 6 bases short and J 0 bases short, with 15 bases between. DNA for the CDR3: TGCAGTGCGGCAGGTAGGGATTATAGCAATCAGCCCCAGCATTTT. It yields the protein CSAAGRDYSNQPQHF.

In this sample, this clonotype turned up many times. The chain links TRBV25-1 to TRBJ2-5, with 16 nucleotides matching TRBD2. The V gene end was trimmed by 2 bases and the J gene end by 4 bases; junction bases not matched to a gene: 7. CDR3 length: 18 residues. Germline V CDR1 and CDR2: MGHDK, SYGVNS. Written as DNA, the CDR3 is TGTGCCAGCAGTGAACCTGGGACTAGCGGGGGGGCCGCAGAGACCCAGTACTTC. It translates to CASSEPGTSGGAAETQYF.

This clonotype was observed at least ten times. As DNA, the CDR3 is TGTGCCAGCAGCTCACAGGGGACCTACACTGAAGCTTTCTTT. Its protein is CASSSQGTYTEAFF. V gene TRBV7-8 combines with J gene TRBJ1-1, with TRBD1 identical over 7 bases. From germline, CDR1 is SGHVS and CDR2 FQNEAQ. The CDR3 has 14 amino acids. The V and J ends lost 4 bases and 3 bases, in that order; junction bases with no gene match: 5.

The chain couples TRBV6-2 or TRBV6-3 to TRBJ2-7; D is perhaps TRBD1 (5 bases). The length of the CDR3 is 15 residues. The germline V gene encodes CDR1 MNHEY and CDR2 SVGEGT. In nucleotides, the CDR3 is TGTGTCAGCAGTCCCGAGACAGTGCTCAACTACGAGCAGTACGTC. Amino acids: CVSSPETVLNYEQYV.

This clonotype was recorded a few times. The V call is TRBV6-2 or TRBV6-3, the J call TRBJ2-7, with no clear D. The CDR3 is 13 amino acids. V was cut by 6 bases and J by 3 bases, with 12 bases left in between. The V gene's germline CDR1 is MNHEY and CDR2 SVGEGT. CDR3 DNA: TGTGCCAGCAGGAGCGACACCCACTACGAGCAGTACGTC. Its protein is CASRSDTHYEQYV.

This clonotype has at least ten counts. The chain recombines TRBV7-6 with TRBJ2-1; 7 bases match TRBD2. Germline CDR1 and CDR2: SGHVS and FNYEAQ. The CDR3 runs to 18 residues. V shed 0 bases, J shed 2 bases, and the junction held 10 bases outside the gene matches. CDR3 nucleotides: TGTGCCAGCAGCTTAGCCGCCGGAACTAGCGAGGCCTACAATGAGCAGTTCTTC. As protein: CASSLAAGTSEAYNEQFF.

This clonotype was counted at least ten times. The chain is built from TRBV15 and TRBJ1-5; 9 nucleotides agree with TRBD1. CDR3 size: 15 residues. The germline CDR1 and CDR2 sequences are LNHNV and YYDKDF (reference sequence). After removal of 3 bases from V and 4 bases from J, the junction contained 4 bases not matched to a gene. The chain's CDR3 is CATSRDRGPNQPQHF. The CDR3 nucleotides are TGTGCCACCAGCAGGGACAGGGGCCCAAATCAGCCCCAGCATTTT.

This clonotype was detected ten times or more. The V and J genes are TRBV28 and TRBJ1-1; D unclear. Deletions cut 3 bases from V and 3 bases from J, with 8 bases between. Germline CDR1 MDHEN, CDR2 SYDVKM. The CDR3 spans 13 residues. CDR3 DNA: TGTGCCAGCAGTTTTGGCAGTTACACTGAAGCTTTCTTT. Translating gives CASSFGSYTEAFF.

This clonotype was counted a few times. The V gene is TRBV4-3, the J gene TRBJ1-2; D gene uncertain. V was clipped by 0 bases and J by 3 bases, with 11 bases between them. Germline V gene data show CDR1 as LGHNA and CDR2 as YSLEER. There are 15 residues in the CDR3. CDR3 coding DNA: TGCGCCAGCAGCCAAGATCGGAGAGGGCACTATGGCTACACCTTC. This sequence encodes CASSQDRRGHYGYTF.

The CDR3 bases are TGCAGTGCTAGAGCTGGGGCACAATGGGGTTACAATGAGCAGTTCTTC. It specifies CSARAGAQWGYNEQFF. This rearrangement joins TRBV20-1 to TRBJ2-1; possibly TRBD1 for D (5 bases). The CDR3 has 16 residues. Germline-derived CDR1 and CDR2 are DFQATT and SNEGSKA (reference sequence). V was shortened by 1 base and J by 4 bases, with 17 bases between the two germline ends.

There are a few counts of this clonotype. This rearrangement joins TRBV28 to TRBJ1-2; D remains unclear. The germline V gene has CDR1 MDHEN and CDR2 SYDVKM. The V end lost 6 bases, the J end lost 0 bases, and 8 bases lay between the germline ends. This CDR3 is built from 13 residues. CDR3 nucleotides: TGTGCCAGCAGCGACCCAGCTAACTATGGCTACACCTTC. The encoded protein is CASSDPANYGYTF.

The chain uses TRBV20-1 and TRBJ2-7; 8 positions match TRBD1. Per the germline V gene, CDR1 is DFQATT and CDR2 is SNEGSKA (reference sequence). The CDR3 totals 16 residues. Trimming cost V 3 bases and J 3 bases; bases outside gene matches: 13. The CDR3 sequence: CSASPGTGSENYEQYF. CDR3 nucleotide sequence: TGCAGTGCTAGCCCGGGGACAGGTTCTGAGAACTACGAGCAGTACTTC.

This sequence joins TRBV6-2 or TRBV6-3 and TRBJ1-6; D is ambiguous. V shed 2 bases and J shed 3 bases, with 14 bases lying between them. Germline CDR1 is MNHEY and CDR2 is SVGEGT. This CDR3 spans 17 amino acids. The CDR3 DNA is TGTGCCAGCAGTTACGAGGGCCCGGCCCTCTATAATTCACCCCTCCACTTT. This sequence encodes CASSYEGPALYNSPLHF.

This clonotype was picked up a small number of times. The CDR3 region has the DNA TGTGCCAGCTTGGGGCCGATAGAGAACTATGGCTACACCTTC. Encoded protein: CASLGPIENYGYTF. The chain employs TRBV2 and TRBJ1-2; maybe TRBD1 (5 bases). The CDR3 covers 14 residues. The V and J ends lost 8 bases and 2 bases respectively, with 15 bases between them. The V gene's germline CDR1 is SNHLY and CDR2 FYNNEI.

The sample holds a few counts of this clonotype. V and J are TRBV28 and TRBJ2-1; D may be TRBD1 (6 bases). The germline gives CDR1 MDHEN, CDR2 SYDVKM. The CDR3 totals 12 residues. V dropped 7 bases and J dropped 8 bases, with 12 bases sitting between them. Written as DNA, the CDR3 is TGTGCCAGCACCATTTCAGGGGATGAGCAGTTCTTC. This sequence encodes CASTISGDEQFF.

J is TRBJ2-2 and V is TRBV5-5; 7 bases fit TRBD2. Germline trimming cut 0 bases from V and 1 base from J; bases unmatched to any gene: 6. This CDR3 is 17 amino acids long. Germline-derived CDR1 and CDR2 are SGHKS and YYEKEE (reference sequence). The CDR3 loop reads CASSLDRRGKNTGELFF. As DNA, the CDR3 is TGTGCCAGCAGCTTGGATAGGCGGGGGAAGAACACCGGGGAGCTGTTTTTT.

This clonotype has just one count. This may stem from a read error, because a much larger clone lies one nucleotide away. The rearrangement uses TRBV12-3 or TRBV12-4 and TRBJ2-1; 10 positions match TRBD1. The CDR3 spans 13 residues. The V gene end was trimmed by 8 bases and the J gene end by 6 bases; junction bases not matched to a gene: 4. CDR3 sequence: CASFGTGANEQFF. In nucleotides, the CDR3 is TGTGCCAGCTTTGGGACAGGGGCCAATGAGCAGTTCTTC.

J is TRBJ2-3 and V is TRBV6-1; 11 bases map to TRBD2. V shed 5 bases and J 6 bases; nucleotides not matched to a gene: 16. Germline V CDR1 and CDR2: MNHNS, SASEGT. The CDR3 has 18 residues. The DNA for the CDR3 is TGTGCCAGCAGTTTAAGCCTATTGACTAGCGGGGCTTCGGATACGCAGTATTTT. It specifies CASSLSLLTSGASDTQYF.

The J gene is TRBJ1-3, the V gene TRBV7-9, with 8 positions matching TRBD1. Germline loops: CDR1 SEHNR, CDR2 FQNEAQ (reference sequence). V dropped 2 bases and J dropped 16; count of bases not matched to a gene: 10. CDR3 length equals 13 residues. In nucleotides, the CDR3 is TGTGCCAGCAGCTTAAATTCCGGACAGGGAAGGTATTTT. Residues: CASSLNSGQGRYF.

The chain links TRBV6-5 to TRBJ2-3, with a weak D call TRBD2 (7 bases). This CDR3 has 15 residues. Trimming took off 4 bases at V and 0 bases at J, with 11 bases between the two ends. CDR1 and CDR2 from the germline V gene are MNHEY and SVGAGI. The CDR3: CASSWRGPSTDTQYF. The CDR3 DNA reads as TGTGCCAGCAGTTGGCGGGGGCCCAGCACAGATACGCAGTATTTT.

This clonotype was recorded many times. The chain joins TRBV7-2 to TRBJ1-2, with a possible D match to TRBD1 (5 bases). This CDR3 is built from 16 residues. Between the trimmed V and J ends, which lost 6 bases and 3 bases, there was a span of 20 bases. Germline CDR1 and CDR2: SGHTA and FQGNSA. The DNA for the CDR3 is TGTGCCAGCAGGCGTGCAACGGCAGGGCGGCACTATGGCTACACCTTC. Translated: CASRRATAGRHYGYTF.

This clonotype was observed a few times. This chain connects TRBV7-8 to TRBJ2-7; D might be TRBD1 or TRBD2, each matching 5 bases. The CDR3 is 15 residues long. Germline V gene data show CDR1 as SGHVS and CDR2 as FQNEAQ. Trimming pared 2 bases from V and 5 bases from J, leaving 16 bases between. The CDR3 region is CASSLPPRAGNEQYF. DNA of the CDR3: TGTGCCAGCAGCTTACCCCCCAGGGCCGGGAACGAGCAGTACTTC.

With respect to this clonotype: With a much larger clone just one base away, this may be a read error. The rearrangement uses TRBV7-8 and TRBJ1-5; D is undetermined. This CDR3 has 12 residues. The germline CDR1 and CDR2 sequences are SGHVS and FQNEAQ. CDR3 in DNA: TGTGCCAACAGCTTAGCGGGGTGGCCCCAGCATTTT. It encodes CANSLAGWPQHF.

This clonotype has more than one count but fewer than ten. The DNA for the CDR3 is TGCGCCAGCAGCCAGGATAGCGGGGGGGCAATCAATGAGCAGTTCTTC. This translates into CASSQDSGGAINEQFF. The chain combines TRBV4-1 with TRBJ2-1; 11 bases are shared with TRBD2. V dropped 3 bases and J dropped 6; count of bases not matched to a gene: 7. There are 16 residues in the CDR3. The germline gives CDR1 MGHRA, CDR2 YSYEKL.